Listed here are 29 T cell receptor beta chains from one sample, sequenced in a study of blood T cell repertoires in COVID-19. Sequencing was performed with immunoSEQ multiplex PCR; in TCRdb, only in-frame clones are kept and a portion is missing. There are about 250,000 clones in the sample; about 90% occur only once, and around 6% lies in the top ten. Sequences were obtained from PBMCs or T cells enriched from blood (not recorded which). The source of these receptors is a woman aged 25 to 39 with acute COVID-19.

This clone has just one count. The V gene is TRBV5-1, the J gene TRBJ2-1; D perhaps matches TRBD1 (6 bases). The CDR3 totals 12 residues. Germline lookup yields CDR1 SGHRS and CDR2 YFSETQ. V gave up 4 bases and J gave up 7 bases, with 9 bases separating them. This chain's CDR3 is CASSHDRNEQFF. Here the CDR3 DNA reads TGCGCCAGCAGCCATGACAGGAATGAGCAGTTCTTC.

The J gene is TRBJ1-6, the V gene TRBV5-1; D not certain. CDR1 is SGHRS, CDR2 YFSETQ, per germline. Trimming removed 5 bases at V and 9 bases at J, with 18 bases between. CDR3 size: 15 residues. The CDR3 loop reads CASRPSPGYGSPLHF. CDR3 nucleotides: TGCGCCAGCAGGCCATCACCAGGATACGGTTCACCCCTCCACTTT.

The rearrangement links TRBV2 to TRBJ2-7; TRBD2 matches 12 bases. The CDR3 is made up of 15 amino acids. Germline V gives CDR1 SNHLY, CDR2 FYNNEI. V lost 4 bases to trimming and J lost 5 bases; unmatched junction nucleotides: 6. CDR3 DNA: TGTGCCAGCAGTGGACCTAGCGGGGGGGCGAACGAGCAGTACTTC. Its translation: CASSGPSGGANEQYF.

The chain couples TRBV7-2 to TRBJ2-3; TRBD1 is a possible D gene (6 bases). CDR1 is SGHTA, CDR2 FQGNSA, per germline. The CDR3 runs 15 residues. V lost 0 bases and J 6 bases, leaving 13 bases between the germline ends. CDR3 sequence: CASSLAGATPDTQYF. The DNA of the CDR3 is TGTGCCAGCAGCTTAGCGGGGGCGACCCCGGATACGCAGTATTTT.

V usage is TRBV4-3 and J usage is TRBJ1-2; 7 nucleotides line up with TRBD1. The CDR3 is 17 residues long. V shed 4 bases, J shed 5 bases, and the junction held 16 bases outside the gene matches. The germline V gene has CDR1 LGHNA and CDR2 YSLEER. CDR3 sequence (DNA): TGCGCCAGCAGCCCTTCCTATGGACAGGTGGGAAGGTATGGCTACACCTTC. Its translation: CASSPSYGQVGRYGYTF.

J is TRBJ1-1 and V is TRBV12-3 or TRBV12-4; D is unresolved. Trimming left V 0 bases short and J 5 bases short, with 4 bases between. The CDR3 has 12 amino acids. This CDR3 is CASSLAITEAFF. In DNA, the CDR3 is TGTGCCAGCAGTTTAGCAATAACTGAAGCTTTCTTT.

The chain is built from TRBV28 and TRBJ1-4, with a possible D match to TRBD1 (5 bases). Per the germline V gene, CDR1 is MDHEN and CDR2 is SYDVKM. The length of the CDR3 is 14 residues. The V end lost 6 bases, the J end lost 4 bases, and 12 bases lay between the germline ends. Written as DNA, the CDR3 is TGTGCCAGCAGACCTGACAGTCATAATGAAAAACTGTTTTTT. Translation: CASRPDSHNEKLFF.

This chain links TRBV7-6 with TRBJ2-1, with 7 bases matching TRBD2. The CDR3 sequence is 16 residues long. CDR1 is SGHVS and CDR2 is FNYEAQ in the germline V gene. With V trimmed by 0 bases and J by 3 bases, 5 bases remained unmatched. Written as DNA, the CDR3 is TGTGCCAGCAGCTTAGCCGGGCTAGCGGACTACAATGAGCAGTTCTTC. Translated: CASSLAGLADYNEQFF.

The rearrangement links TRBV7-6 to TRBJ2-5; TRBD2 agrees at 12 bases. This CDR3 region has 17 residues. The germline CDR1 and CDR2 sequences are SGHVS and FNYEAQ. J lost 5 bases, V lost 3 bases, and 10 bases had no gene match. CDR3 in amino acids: CASSLSGLAGSLETQYF. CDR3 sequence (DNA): TGTGCCAGCAGCTTGTCCGGACTAGCGGGAAGTTTGGAGACCCAGTACTTC.

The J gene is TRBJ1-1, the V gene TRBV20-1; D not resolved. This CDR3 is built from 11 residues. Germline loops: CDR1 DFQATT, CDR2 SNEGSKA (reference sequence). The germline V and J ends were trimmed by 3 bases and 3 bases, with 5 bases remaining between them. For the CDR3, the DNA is TGCAGTGCTAGGGCCTACACTGAAGCTTTCTTT. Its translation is CSARAYTEAFF.

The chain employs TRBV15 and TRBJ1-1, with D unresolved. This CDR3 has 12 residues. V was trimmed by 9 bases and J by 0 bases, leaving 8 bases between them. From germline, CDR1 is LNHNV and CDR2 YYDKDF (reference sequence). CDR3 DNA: TGTGCCACGGCTTTGGTGAACACTGAAGCTTTCTTT. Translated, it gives CATALVNTEAFF.

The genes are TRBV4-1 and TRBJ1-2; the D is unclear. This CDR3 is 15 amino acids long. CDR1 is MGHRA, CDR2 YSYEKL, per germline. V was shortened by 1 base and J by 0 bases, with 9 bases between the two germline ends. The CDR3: CASSQAEKANYGYTF. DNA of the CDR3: TGCGCCAGCAGCCAAGCAGAAAAAGCTAACTATGGCTACACCTTC.

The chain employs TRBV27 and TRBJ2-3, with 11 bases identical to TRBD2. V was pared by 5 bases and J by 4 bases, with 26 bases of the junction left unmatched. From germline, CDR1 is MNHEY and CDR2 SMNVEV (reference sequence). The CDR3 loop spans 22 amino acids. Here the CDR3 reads CASSPNPSRLAGSLSQADTQYF. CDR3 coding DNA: TGTGCCAGCAGTCCAAACCCCTCTAGACTAGCGGGGTCTCTCTCACAGGCAGATACGCAGTATTTT.

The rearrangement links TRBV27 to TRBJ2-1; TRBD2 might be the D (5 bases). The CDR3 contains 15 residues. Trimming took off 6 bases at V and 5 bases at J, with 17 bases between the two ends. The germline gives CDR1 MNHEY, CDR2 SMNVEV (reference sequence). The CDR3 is CASSRTDSFNNEQFF. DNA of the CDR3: TGTGCCAGCAGCCGAACGGACTCTTTCAACAATGAGCAGTTCTTC.

CDR3 sequence (DNA): TGCGCCAGCAGCCCCCTAGCGGGGGGCCTCGTTGAGCAGTTCTTC. Its protein is CASSPLAGGLVEQFF. V usage is TRBV4-1 and J usage is TRBJ2-1; 11 bases map to TRBD2. The ends lost 4 bases at V and 9 bases at J; junction bases unmatched: 8. The CDR3 extends over 15 amino acids. Germline V gene sequence: CDR1 MGHRA, CDR2 YSYEKL.

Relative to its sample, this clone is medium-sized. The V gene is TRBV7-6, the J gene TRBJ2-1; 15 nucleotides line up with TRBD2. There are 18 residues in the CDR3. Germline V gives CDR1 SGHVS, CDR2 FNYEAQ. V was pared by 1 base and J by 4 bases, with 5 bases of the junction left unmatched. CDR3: CASSLGTSGGGAYNEQFF. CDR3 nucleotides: TGTGCCAGCAGCTTAGGGACTAGCGGGGGGGGCGCATACAATGAGCAGTTCTTC. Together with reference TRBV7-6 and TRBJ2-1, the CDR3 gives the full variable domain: GAGVSQSPRYKVTKRGQDVALRCDPISGHVSLYWYRQALGQGPEFLTYFNYEAQQDKSGLPNDRFSAERPEGSISTLTIQRTEQRDSAMYRCASSLGTSGGGAYNEQFFGPGTRLTVL.

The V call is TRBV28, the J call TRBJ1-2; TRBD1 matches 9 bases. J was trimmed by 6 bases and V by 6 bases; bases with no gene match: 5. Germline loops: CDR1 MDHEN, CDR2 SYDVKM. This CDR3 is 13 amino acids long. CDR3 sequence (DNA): TGTGCCAGCAGGGAACAGGGGGCTGATGGCTACACCTTC. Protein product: CASREQGADGYTF.

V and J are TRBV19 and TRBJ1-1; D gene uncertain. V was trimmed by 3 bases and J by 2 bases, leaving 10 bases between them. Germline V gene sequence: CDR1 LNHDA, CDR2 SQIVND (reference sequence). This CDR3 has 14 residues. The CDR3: CASSIWESNTEAFF. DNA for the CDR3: TGTGCCAGTAGTATTTGGGAGTCCAACACTGAAGCTTTCTTT.

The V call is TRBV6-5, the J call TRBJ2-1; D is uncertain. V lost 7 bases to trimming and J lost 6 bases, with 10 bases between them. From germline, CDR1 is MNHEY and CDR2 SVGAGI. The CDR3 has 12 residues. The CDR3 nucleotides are TGTGCCAGCAACTCGTACGCCAATGAGCAGTTCTTC. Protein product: CASNSYANEQFF.

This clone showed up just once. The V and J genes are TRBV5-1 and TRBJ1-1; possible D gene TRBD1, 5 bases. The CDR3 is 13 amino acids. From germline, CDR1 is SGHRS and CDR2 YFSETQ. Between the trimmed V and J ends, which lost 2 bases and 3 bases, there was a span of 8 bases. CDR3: CASSLQVHTEAFF. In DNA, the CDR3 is TGCGCCAGCAGCTTACAGGTACACACTGAAGCTTTCTTT. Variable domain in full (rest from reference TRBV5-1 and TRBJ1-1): KAGVTQTPRYLIKTRGQQVTLSCSPISGHRSVSWYQQTPGQGLQFLFEYFSETQRNKGNFPGRFSGRQFSNSRSEMNVSTLELGDSALYLCASSLQVHTEAFFGQGTRLTVV.

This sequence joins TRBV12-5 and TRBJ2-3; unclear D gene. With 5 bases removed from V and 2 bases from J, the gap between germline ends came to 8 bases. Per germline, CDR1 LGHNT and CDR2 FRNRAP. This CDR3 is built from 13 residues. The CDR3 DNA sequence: TGTGCTAGTGGTCAGGATTTCACAGATACGCAGTATTTT. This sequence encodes CASGQDFTDTQYF.

Here the CDR3 reads CASSPLAGGLSGYNEQFF. The CDR3 DNA follows: TGTGCCAGCAGTCCACTAGCGGGAGGTTTGAGTGGCTACAATGAGCAGTTCTTC. The genes are TRBV27 and TRBJ2-1; 12 bases fit TRBD2. Germline loops: CDR1 MNHEY, CDR2 SMNVEV (reference sequence). The V gene end was trimmed by 5 bases and the J gene end by 3 bases; junction bases not matched to a gene: 11. The CDR3 runs to 18 residues.

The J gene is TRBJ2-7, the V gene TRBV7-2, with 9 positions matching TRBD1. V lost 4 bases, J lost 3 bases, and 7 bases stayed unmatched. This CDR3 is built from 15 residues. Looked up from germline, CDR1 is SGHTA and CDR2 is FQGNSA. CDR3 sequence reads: CASSSGGTGFYEQYF. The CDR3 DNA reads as TGTGCCAGCAGCTCCGGCGGGACAGGGTTCTACGAGCAGTACTTC.

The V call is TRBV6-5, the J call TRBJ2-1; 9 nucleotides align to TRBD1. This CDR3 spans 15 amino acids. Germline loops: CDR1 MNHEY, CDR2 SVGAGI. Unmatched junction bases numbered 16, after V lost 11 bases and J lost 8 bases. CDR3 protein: CAVGGIGTGYHEQFF. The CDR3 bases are TGTGCCGTGGGGGGGATCGGGACAGGGTACCATGAGCAGTTCTTC.

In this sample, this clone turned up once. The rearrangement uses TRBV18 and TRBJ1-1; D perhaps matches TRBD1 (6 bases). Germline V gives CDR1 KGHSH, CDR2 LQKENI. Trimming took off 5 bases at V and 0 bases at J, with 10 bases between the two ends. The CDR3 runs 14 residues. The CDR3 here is CASSRGGLNTEAFF. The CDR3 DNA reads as TGTGCCAGCTCAAGGGGGGGTTTGAACACTGAAGCTTTCTTT.

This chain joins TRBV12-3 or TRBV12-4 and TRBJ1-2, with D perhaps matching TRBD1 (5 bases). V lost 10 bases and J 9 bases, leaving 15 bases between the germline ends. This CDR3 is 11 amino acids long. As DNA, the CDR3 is TGTGCCACGGAGAAGGGGCAACGCTACACCTTC. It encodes CATEKGQRYTF.

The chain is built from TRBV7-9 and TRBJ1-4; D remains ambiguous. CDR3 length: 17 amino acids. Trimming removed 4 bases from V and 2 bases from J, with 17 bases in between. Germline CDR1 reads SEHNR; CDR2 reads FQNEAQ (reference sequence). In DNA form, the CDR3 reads TGTGCCAGCAGCTCAGATATCGCACGTACGACTAATGAAAAACTGTTTTTT. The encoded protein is CASSSDIARTTNEKLFF.

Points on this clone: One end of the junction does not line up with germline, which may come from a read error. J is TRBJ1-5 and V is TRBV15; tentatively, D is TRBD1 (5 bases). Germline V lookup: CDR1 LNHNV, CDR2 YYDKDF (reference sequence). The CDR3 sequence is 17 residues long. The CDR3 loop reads CATSRDRGGGVVQPQHF. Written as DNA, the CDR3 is TGCGCCACCAGCAGAGATCGGGGGGGAGGGGTAGTCCAGCCCCAGCATTTT.

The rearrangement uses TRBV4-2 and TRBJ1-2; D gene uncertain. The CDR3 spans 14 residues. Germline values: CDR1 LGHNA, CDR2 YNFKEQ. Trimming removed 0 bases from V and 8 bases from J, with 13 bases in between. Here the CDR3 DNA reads TGTGCCAGCAGCCAAGAAGTGGAGCTCTGGGGCTACACCTTC. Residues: CASSQEVELWGYTF.